This T cell receptor beta chain was retrieved from a study of human T cells and chemical hapten exposure. Study conclusions and caveats: Expanded TCRs grouped into significantly more large CDR3 similarity clusters than controls produced.

Individual cDNA molecules in this library carried unique molecular identifiers. TCRdb processed the RACE reads anew with MiXCR; each CDR3 protein has one entry. The sample consists of 75,000 to 95,000 distinct CDR3 sequences, approximately 11% of them appearing once. The CDR3 is made up of 13 amino acids. From germline, CDR1 is LGHDT and CDR2 YNNKEL (reference sequence). Trimming removed 1 base from V and 4 bases from J, with 8 bases in between. Time point specified: patch test 2, 6 weeks after DPC sensitization. Treatment: therapeutic diphenylcyclopropenone sensitization with weekly scalp DPC. Concerning this clonotype itself: What it binds is unknown.

The chain is built from TRBV3-1 and TRBJ2-7; possibly TRBD1 for D (5 bases). The input for sequencing was whole blood, taken in connection with sensitization to the hapten diphenylcyclopropenone (DPC). The TCR sequence derives from a man in his forties with alopecia areata. Some clones in this sample may be carry-over from other donors' samples. CDR3 region: CASSQGGGYEQYV. The CDR3 coding sequence is TGTGCCAGCAGCCAAGGGGGCGGTTACGAGCAGTACGTC.